This TCR beta chain was documented in a study of shared clonotypes between healthy human individuals. To note about this clone: Antigen unknown.

The sorted-subset replicate PCRs were given around 200 ng DNA, which is about 30,000 T cell genomes. Profiling relied on immunoSEQ multiplex PCR, and the TCRdb table lists in-frame clones only, not all of them. The sample yields 650,000 to 800,000 clones, 55% to 75% seen once. The study's findings and limits: A handful of donors had roughly 5.2% of their naive CD4 clonotypes in common. Tissue TCR repertoires likely differ from these blood-only repertoires.

The ends lost 8 bases at V and 4 bases at J; junction bases unmatched: 11. In germline, CDR1 is MNHEY, CDR2 SMNVEV (reference sequence). CDR3 length: 18 amino acids. The gene calls are TRBV27 and TRBJ2-2; 15 positions agree with TRBD2. The sample was memory CD4+ T cells sorted from blood. Regarding subset: CD45RA-negative fraction. The source of this sequence is a woman younger than 45 in good health. CDR3 nucleotide sequence: TGTGCCAGCGGCTCGGGACTAGCGGGAGGCCCGGGCACCGGGGAGCTGTTTTTT. It is translated as CASGSGLAGGPGTGELFF.